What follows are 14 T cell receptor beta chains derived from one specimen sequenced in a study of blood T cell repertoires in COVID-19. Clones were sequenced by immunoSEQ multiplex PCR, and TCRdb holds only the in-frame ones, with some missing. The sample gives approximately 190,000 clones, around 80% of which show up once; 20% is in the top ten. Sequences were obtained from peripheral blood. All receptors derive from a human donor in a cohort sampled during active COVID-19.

The CDR3 DNA reads as TGTGCCAGCAGTTCTGACATGAGCTATGGCTACACCTTC. The encoded protein is CASSSDMSYGYTF. This sequence joins TRBV28 and TRBJ1-2; D is uncertain. Trimming took 4 bases from V and 4 from J, leaving 10 bases between them. CDR1 and CDR2 (germline): MDHEN, SYDVKM. The CDR3 has 13 amino acids.

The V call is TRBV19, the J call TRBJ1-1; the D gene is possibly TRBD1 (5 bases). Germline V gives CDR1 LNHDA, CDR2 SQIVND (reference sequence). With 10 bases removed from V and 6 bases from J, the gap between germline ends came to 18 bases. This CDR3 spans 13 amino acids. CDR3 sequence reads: CATKRGFGAEAFF. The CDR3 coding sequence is TGTGCCACCAAGCGGGGGTTCGGCGCTGAAGCTTTCTTT.

This chain's CDR3 is CATSRQADTGELFF. The CDR3 DNA is TGTGCCACCAGCAGACAGGCCGACACCGGGGAGCTGTTTTTT. V gene TRBV15 combines with J gene TRBJ2-2; no definite D call. The germline gives CDR1 LNHNV, CDR2 YYDKDF (reference sequence). Trimming pared 2 bases from V and 3 bases from J, leaving 7 bases between. There are 14 residues in the CDR3.

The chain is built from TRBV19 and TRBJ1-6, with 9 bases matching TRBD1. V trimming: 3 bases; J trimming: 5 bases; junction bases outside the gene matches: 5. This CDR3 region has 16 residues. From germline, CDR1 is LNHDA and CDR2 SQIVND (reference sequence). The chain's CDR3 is CASSIDGTGNNSPLHF. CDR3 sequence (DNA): TGTGCCAGTAGTATCGACGGGACAGGGAATAATTCACCCCTCCACTTT.

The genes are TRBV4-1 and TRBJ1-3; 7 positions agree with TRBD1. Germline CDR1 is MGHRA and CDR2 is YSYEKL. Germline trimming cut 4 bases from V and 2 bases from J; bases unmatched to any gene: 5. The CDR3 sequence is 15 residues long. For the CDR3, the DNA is TGCGCCAGCAGCCTACAGGGGTCGGCTGGAAACACCATATATTTT. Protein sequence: CASSLQGSAGNTIYF.

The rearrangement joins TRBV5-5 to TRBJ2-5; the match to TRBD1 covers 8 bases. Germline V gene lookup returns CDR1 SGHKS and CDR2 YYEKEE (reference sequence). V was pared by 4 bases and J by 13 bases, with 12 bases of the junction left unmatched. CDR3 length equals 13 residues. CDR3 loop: CASSHIGQGIPYF. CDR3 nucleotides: TGTGCCAGCAGCCATATTGGACAGGGAATTCCGTACTTC.

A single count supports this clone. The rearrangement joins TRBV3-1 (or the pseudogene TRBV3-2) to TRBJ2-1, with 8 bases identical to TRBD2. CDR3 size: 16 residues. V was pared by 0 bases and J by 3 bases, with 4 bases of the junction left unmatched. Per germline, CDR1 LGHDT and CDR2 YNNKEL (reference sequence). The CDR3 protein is CASSQEGGGLYNEQFF. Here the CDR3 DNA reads TGTGCCAGCAGCCAAGAAGGCGGGGGGCTCTACAATGAGCAGTTCTTC.

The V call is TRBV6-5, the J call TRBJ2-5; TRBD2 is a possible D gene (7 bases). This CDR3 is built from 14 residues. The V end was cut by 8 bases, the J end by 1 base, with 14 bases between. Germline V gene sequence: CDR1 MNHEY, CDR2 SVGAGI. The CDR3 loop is CASFVAGAQETQYF. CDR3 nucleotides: TGTGCCAGCTTCGTGGCGGGGGCCCAAGAGACCCAGTACTTC.

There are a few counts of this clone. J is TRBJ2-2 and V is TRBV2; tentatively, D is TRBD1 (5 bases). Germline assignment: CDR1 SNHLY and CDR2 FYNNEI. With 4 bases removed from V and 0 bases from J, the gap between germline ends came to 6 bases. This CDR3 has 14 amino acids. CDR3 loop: CASSGQSNTGELFF. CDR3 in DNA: TGTGCCAGCAGTGGACAGTCGAACACCGGGGAGCTGTTTTTT.

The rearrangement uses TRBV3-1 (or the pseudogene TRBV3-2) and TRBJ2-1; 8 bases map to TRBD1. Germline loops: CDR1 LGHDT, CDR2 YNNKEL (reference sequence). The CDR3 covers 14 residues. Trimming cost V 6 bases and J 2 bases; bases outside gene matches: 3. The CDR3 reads CASRRQGTYNEQFF. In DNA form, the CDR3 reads TGTGCCAGCAGGCGACAGGGGACCTACAATGAGCAGTTCTTC.

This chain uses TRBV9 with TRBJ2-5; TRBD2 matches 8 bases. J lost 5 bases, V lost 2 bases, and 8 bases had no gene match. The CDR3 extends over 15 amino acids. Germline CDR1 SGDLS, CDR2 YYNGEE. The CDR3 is CASSVFSGVGETQYF. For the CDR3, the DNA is TGTGCCAGCAGCGTTTTTAGCGGGGTCGGCGAGACCCAGTACTTC.

The CDR3 here is CASSQGRGTGNQPQHF. CDR3 nucleotide sequence: TGTGCCAGCAGCCAAGGGAGAGGAACGGGCAATCAGCCCCAGCATTTT. The chain links TRBV4-2 to TRBJ1-5; D is undetermined. The V gene lost 1 base and the J gene lost 2 bases, with 12 bases spanning the gap. CDR3 length equals 16 residues. Germline V gene lookup returns CDR1 LGHNA and CDR2 YNFKEQ.

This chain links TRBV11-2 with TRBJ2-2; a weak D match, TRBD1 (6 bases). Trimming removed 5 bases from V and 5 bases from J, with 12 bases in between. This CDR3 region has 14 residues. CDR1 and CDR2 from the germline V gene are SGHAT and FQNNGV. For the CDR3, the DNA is TGTGCCAGCAGCCTATTACAGGGTACCGGGGAGCTGTTTTTT. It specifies CASSLLQGTGELFF.

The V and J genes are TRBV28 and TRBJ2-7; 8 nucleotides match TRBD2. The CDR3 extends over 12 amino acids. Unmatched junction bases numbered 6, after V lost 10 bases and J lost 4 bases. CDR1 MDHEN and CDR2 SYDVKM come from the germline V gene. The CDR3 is CATNGGGYEQYF. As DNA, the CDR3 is TGTGCCACCAACGGGGGGGGGTACGAGCAGTACTTC.